A selection of T cell receptor beta chains follows, all from one sample in a study of tumor-infiltrating lymphocytes in primary liver carcinoma. TCRdb independently ran MiXCR on the multiplex PCR reads; one entry per CDR3 protein. Here the sample spans some 200,000 distinct CDR3 sequences, less than 65% being singletons. The specimen sequenced was peripheral blood. The receptors come from an older woman with primary liver carcinoma and hepatitis B virus infection. Each CDR3 is given with its conserved first and last residue. Each record gives: J gene, clone size, D gene, V gene, CDR3 protein, CDR3 DNA. The D gene is left open where the match is weak. For some rows the clone size is stated as once, few or many, or as a class when expanded; others skip it.

TRBJ2-7	many	TRBD1	TRBV6-5	CASSPGTGPLGGYEQYF	TGTGCCAGCAGCCCCGGGACAGGGCCTCTTGGCGGCTACGAGCAGTACTTC
TRBJ1-2	many	TRBD1	TRBV6-5	CASSSAHGTGYGYTF	TGTGCCAGCTCGTCGGCCCACGGGACAGGTTATGGCTACACCTTC
TRBJ2-1	few	-	TRBV7-9	CASSYQGGNEQFF	TGTGCCAGCAGCTACCAGGGGGGGAATGAGCAGTTCTTC
TRBJ2-6	many	TRBD2	TRBV6-5	CASSSQAGARSGANVLTF	TGTGCCAGCAGTTCCCAAGCGGGAGCGCGCTCTGGGGCCAACGTCCTGACTTTC
TRBJ1-1	-	-	TRBV11-2	CTSSPSLNTEAFF	TGTACGAGCAGCCCTAGTTTGAACACTGAAGCCTTCTTT
TRBJ1-2	-	-	TRBV28	CASSMIRNPYGYTF	TGTGCCAGCAGTATGATAAGAAACCCCTATGGCTACACCTTC
TRBJ2-6	-	TRBD1	TRBV12-3/TRBV12-4	CASSIGTGGSGANVLTF	TGTGCCAGCAGTATTGGGACAGGGGGCTCGGGGGCCAACGTCCTGACTTTC
TRBJ1-2	many	TRBD1	TRBV10-3	CAIRKSGTGGEDGYTF	TGTGCCATCAGGAAATCCGGGACAGGGGGCGAGGATGGCTACACCTTC
TRBJ2-3	many	-	TRBV29-1	CSVLPGGTDTQYF	TGCAGCGTCCTACCAGGTGGCACAGATACGCAGTATTTT
TRBJ2-1	many	TRBD2	TRBV29-1	CSVGGSSGTYNEQFF	TGCAGCGTTGGGGGGTCTAGCGGAACGTACAATGAGCAGTTCTTC
TRBJ2-3	-	-	TRBV28	CASSLLGLSTDTLYF	TGTGCCAGCAGTTTACTGGGACTGAGCACAGATACGCTGTATTTT
TRBJ2-5	many	-	TRBV6-5	CASRGSGEETQYF	TGTGCCAGCAGGGGTAGCGGAGAAGAGACCCAGTACTTC
TRBJ1-1	-	-	TRBV6-5	CARSYFGGGTEAFF	TGCGCCAGAAGTTACTTCGGAGGAGGCACTGAAGCTTTCTTT
TRBJ2-3	-	-	TRBV7-9	CASSLSLHSSVVPDTQYF	TGTGCCAGCAGCTTATCCCTCCACTCGAGCGTCGTCCCAGATACGCAGTATTTT
TRBJ2-1	once	-	TRBV5-1	CASGLIFRLDNEQFF	TGCGCCAGCGGCTTGATCTTTCGACTTGACAATGAGCAGTTCTTC
TRBJ1-6	few	TRBD1	TRBV30	CAWSWDSKDSPLHF	TGTGCCTGGTCCTGGGACAGTAAGGATTCACCCCTCCACTTT